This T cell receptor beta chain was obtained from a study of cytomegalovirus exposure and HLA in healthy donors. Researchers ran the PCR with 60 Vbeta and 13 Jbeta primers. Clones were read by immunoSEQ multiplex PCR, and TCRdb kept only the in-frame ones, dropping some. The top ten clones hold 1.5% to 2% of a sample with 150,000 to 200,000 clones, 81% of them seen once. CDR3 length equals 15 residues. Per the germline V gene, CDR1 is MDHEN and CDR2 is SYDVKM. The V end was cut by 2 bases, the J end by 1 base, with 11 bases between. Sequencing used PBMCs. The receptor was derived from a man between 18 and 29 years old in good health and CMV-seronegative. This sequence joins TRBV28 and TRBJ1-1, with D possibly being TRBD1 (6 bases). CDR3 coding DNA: TGTGCCAGCAGTTTAACCGGGACAACGAACACTGAAGCTTTCTTT. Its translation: CASSLTGTTNTEAFF.